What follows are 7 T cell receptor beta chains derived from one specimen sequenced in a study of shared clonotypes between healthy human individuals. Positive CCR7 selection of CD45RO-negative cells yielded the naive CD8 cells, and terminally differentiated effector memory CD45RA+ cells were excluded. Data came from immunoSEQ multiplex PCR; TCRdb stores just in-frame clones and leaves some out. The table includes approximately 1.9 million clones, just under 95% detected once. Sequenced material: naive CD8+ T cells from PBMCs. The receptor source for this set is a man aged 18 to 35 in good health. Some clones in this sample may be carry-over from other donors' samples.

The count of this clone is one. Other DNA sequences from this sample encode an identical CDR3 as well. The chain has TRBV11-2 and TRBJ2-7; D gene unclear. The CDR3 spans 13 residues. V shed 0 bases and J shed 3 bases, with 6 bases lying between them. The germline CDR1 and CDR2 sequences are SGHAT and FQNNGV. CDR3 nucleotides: TGTGCCAGCAGCTTAGATCGCAGCTACGAGCAGTACTTC. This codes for CASSLDRSYEQYF. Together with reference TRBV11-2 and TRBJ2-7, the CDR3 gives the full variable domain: EAGVAQSPRYKIIEKRQSVAFWCNPISGHATLYWYQQILGQGPKLLIQFQNNGVVDDSQLPKDRFSAERLKGVDSTLKIQPAKLEDSAVYLCASSLDRSYEQYFGPGTRLTVT.

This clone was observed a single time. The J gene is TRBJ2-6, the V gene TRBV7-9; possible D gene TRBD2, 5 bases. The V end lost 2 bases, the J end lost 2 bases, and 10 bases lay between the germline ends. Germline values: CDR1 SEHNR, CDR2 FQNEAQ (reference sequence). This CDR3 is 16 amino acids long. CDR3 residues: CASSLPGSPGANVLTF. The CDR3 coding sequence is TGTGCCAGCAGCTTACCGGGGAGCCCTGGGGCCAACGTCCTGACTTTC.

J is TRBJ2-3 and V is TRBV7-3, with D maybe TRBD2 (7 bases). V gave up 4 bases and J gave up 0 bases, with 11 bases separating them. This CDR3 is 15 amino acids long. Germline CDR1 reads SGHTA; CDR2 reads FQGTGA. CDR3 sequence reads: CASSWGGLSTDTQYF. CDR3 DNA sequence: TGTGCCAGCAGCTGGGGGGGCCTCAGCACAGATACGCAGTATTTT.

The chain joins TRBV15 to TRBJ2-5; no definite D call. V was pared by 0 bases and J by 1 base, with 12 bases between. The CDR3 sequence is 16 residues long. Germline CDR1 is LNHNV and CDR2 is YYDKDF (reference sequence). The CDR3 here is CATSRDGPRTQETQYF. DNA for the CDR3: TGTGCCACCAGCAGAGATGGCCCCCGGACCCAAGAGACCCAGTACTTC.

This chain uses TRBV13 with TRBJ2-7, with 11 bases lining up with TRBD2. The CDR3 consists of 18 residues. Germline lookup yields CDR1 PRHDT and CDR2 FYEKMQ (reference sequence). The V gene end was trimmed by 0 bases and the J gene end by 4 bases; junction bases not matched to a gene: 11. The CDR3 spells CASSLGLASGRKNYEQYF. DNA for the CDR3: TGTGCCAGCAGCTTAGGCCTGGCTAGCGGGAGGAAAAATTACGAGCAGTACTTC.

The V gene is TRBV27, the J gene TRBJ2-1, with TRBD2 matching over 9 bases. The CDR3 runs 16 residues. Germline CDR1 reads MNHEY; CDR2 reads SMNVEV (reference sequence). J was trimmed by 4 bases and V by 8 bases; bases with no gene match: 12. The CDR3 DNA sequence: TGTGCCAGCCGAGCTGGCGGGAGGGCCTCGTACAATGAGCAGTTCTTC. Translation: CASRAGGRASYNEQFF.

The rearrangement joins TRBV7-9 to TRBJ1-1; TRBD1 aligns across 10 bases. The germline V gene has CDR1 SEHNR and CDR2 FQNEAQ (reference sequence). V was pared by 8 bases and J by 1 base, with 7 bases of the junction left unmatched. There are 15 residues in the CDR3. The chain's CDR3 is CASRRDRGWNTEAFF. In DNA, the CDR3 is TGTGCCAGCCGCCGGGACAGGGGTTGGAACACTGAAGCTTTCTTT.